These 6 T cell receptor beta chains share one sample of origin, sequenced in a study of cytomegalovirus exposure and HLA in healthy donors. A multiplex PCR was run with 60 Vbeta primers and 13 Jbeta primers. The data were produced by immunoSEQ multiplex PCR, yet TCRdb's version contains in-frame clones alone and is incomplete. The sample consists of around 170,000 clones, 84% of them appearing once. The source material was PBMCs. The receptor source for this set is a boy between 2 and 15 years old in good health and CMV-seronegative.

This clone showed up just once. The CDR3: CASSQNRGQYEQYF. For the CDR3, the DNA is TGTGCCAGCAGTCAAAACCGGGGACAGTACGAGCAGTACTTC. This chain joins TRBV27 and TRBJ2-7; 7 bases match TRBD1. Germline V gene data show CDR1 as MNHEY and CDR2 as SMNVEV (reference sequence). The CDR3 length is 14 residues. Trimming removed 5 bases from V and 4 bases from J; junction bases left unmatched: 8.

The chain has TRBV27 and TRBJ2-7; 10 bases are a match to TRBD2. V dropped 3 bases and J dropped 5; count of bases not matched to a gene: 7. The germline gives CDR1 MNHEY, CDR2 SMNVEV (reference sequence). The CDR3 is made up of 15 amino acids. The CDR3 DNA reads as TGTGCCAGCAGTTTGGGAGCTAGCGGGAGACACGAGCAGTACTTC. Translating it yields CASSLGASGRHEQYF.

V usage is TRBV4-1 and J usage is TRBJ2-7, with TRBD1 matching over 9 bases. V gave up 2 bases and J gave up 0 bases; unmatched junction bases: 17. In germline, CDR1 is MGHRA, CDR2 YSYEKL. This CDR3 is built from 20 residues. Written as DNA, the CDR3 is TGCGCCAGCAGCCAACAATGGACAGGGGTGGCTAGCGGCCCCTCCTACGAGCAGTACTTC. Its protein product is CASSQQWTGVASGPSYEQYF.

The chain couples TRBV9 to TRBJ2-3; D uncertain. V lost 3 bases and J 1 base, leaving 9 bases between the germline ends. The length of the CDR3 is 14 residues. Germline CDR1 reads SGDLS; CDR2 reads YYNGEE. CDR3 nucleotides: TGTGCCAGCAGCGCCACTCTCCGCACAGATACGCAGTATTTT. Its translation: CASSATLRTDTQYF.

The CDR3 reads CASSMPGTGIYEQYF. CDR3 sequence (DNA): TGTGCCAGTAGTATGCCCGGGACAGGTATCTACGAGCAGTACTTC. The gene calls are TRBV19 and TRBJ2-7; 8 bases fit TRBD1. With 3 bases clipped from V and 3 bases from J, the junction kept 7 bases outside the gene matches. The germline CDR1 and CDR2 sequences are LNHDA and SQIVND (reference sequence). This CDR3 comprises 15 residues.

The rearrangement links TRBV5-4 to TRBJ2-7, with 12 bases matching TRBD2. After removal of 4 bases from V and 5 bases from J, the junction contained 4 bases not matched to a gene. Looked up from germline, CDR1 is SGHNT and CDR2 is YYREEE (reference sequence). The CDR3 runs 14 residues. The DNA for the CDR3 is TGTGCCAGCAGCCCTAGGACTAGCGGGAACGAGCAGTACTTC. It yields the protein CASSPRTSGNEQYF.